What follows are 25 T cell receptor beta chains derived from one specimen sequenced in a study of shared clonotypes between healthy human individuals. The table came from immunoSEQ multiplex PCR; TCRdb's copy has only in-frame clones and leaves some out. The sample carries a few million clones, roughly 93% recorded once. Sequencing was done on a sample of naive CD4+ T cells from PBMCs. Subset of the sample: CD45RA+ positively selected. These receptors came from a man between 18 and 35 years old in good health. Some clones in this sample may be carry-over from other donors' samples.

This chain joins TRBV29-1 and TRBJ1-4; a weak D match, TRBD1 (5 bases). Germline CDR1 is SQVTM and CDR2 is ANQGSEA. The CDR3 has 13 amino acids. V was cut by 4 bases and J by 7 bases, with 13 bases left in between. The CDR3: CSVVKGLGEKLFF. CDR3 sequence (DNA): TGCAGCGTTGTAAAGGGACTGGGTGAAAAACTGTTTTTT.

Comment on this clone: The sample contains more than one DNA sequence encoding this CDR3. The J gene is TRBJ1-3, the V gene TRBV9; 7 nucleotides match TRBD1. V lost 0 bases to trimming and J lost 4 bases; unmatched junction nucleotides: 4. The CDR3 is 15 amino acids. CDR1 SGDLS and CDR2 YYNGEE come from the germline V gene. The CDR3 loop reads CASSVEGGSGNTIYF. For the CDR3, the DNA is TGTGCCAGCAGCGTAGAAGGGGGCTCGGGAAACACCATATATTTT.

The rearrangement joins TRBV2 to TRBJ1-3; D may be TRBD1 (6 bases). The CDR3 has 15 amino acids. The V end was cut by 7 bases, the J end by 1 base, with 14 bases between. The germline CDR1 and CDR2 sequences are SNHLY and FYNNEI. The CDR3, as DNA: TGTGCCAGCAATCAGGACAGAGGGTCTGGAAACACCATATATTTT. Encoded protein: CASNQDRGSGNTIYF.

The genes are TRBV4-1 and TRBJ2-7; D unresolved. CDR1 and CDR2 from the germline V gene are MGHRA and YSYEKL. The CDR3 contains 15 residues. V was clipped by 4 bases and J by 0 bases, with 13 bases between them. CDR3 sequence: CASSLLQTTSYEQYF. The CDR3, as DNA: TGCGCCAGCAGCCTCCTCCAGACGACCTCCTACGAGCAGTACTTC.

In regard to this clone: At the DNA level, this CDR3 is encoded by other sequences in the same sample as well. This sequence joins TRBV5-1 and TRBJ2-5, with D possibly matching TRBD2 (6 bases). Germline V gene lookup returns CDR1 SGHRS and CDR2 YFSETQ. V was clipped by 1 base and J by 5 bases, with 6 bases between them. There are 12 residues in the CDR3. The CDR3 sequence: CASSLREETQYF. Here the CDR3 DNA reads TGCGCCAGCAGCTTGCGGGAGGAGACCCAGTACTTC.

The chain carries TRBV2 and TRBJ2-2, with D tentatively TRBD1 (5 bases). The CDR3 is 14 residues long. Per the germline V gene, CDR1 is SNHLY and CDR2 is FYNNEI. Trimming removed 8 bases from V and 3 bases from J, with 13 bases in between. CDR3 coding DNA: TGTGCCAGCGCCTCAGACAGATACACCGGGGAGCTGTTTTTT. Protein: CASASDRYTGELFF.

The rearrangement links TRBV19 to TRBJ1-1; D gene uncertain. V dropped 3 bases and J dropped 3 bases, with 20 bases sitting between them. Per germline, CDR1 LNHDA and CDR2 SQIVND (reference sequence). The CDR3 loop spans 17 amino acids. CDR3 in DNA: TGTGCCAGTAGTATCCGGCCCGAATGGGAGGATGACACTGAAGCTTTCTTT. Its protein is CASSIRPEWEDDTEAFF.

The J gene is TRBJ1-2, the V gene TRBV7-2; 7 bases map to TRBD1. After removal of 1 base from V and 2 bases from J, the junction contained 7 bases not matched to a gene. The germline CDR1 and CDR2 sequences are SGHTA and FQGNSA. The CDR3 consists of 16 residues. CDR3 sequence reads: CASSLVIWDRNYGYTF. The CDR3 region has the DNA TGTGCCAGCAGCTTAGTCATTTGGGACAGAAACTATGGCTACACCTTC. Full variable domain (missing parts from reference TRBV7-2 and TRBJ1-2): GAGVSQSPSNKVTEKGKDVELRCDPISGHTALYWYRQSLGQGLEFLIYFQGNSAPDKSGLPSDRFSAERTGGSVSTLTIQRTQQEDSAVYLCASSLVIWDRNYGYTFGSGTRLTVV.

The chain joins TRBV2 to TRBJ2-2; 9 bases are shared with TRBD1. Trimming cost V 2 bases and J 7 bases; bases outside gene matches: 8. This CDR3 has 16 residues. Germline values: CDR1 SNHLY, CDR2 FYNNEI. The CDR3 reads CASSEFGTGLNGELFF. The DNA for the CDR3 is TGTGCCAGCAGTGAATTCGGGACAGGGTTAAACGGGGAGCTGTTTTTT. Full variable domain (remainder filled in from reference TRBV2 and TRBJ2-2): EPEVTQTPSHQVTQMGQEVILRCVPISNHLYFYWYRQILGQKVEFLVSFYNNEISEKSEIFDDQFSVERPDGSNFTLKIRSTKLEDSAMYFCASSEFGTGLNGELFFGEGSRLTVL.

V usage is TRBV11-2 and J usage is TRBJ2-3; 8 bases are shared with TRBD1. Germline-derived CDR1 and CDR2 are SGHAT and FQNNGV. The CDR3 extends over 16 amino acids. The V segment lost 5 bases and the J segment 4 bases; nucleotides outside the gene matches: 11. The CDR3 coding sequence is TGTGCCAGCAGCGCCCCCAGGGGGCGCTTGGCAGATACGCAGTATTTT. Its protein is CASSAPRGRLADTQYF.

The sample holds a few counts of this clone. The chain employs TRBV7-8 and TRBJ1-1; the D is unclear. Trimming shortened V by 0 bases and J by 3 bases, and 5 bases separated the two germline ends. Germline lookup yields CDR1 SGHVS and CDR2 FQNEAQ. CDR3 size: 13 residues. CDR3 DNA sequence: TGTGCCAGCAGCTTAGCGGCGGACACTGAAGCTTTCTTT. Protein: CASSLAADTEAFF.

CDR3 region: CSVGIRDRGPYEQYF. The CDR3 DNA reads TGCAGCGTTGGGATCCGGGACAGGGGTCCCTACGAGCAGTACTTC. The J gene is TRBJ2-7, the V gene TRBV29-1, with 10 bases fitting TRBD1. This CDR3 has 15 residues. Germline loops: CDR1 SQVTM, CDR2 ANQGSEA. After removal of 4 bases from V and 2 bases from J, the junction contained 8 bases not matched to a gene.

The chain combines TRBV11-3 with TRBJ2-1, with 8 bases lining up with TRBD2. The CDR3 has 15 residues. CDR1 is SGHNT, CDR2 YENEEA, per germline. The V segment lost 5 bases and the J segment 9 bases; nucleotides outside the gene matches: 12. CDR3 loop: CASSVSGSRGGEQFF. The CDR3 DNA sequence: TGTGCCAGCAGCGTCAGCGGGAGCCGAGGGGGTGAGCAGTTCTTC.

V and J are TRBV19 and TRBJ1-1; D is possibly TRBD1 (5 bases). The ends were cut back, 9 bases at V and 7 bases at J, with 18 bases in the middle. In germline, CDR1 is LNHDA, CDR2 SQIVND (reference sequence). This CDR3 region has 13 residues. CDR3 bases: TGTGCCAGCAGCGAGAAAAGTGGGGGTGAAGCTTTCTTT. Its translation is CASSEKSGGEAFF.

Comments on this clone: The sample holds other DNA sequences that translate to the same CDR3. This sequence joins TRBV19 and TRBJ1-4; TRBD1 agrees at 7 bases. Germline trimming cut 5 bases from V and 3 bases from J; bases unmatched to any gene: 6. The CDR3 totals 15 residues. Germline V lookup: CDR1 LNHDA, CDR2 SQIVND (reference sequence). CDR3 nucleotide sequence: TGTGCCAGTAGTCCACGACAGGGCGCTAATGAAAAACTGTTTTTT. It is translated as CASSPRQGANEKLFF.

This clone occurred once. V usage is TRBV18 and J usage is TRBJ1-3, with D perhaps TRBD1 (6 bases). Trimming removed 0 bases at V and 12 bases at J, with 15 bases between. Germline CDR1 reads KGHSH; CDR2 reads LQKENI. The CDR3 loop spans 14 amino acids. The CDR3 sequence is CASSPPSQGSHIYF. For the CDR3, the DNA is TGTGCCAGCTCACCACCATCCCAGGGGAGTCACATATATTTT.

This clone was seen just once. This chain uses TRBV27 with TRBJ1-5; D uncertain. The CDR3 extends over 15 amino acids. V lost 1 base and J 3 bases, leaving 10 bases between the germline ends. Germline lookup yields CDR1 MNHEY and CDR2 SMNVEV (reference sequence). CDR3 protein: CASSLYGRLNQPQHF. In DNA form, the CDR3 reads TGTGCCAGCAGTTTATACGGCAGGCTCAATCAGCCCCAGCATTTT.

The CDR3 reads CASSYQGKGYEQYF. In DNA, the CDR3 is TGTGCCAGCAGTTACCAGGGAAAGGGCTACGAGCAGTACTTC. The chain has TRBV6-5 and TRBJ2-5; tentative D call: TRBD1 (5 bases). The DNA end lines up better with TRBJ2-7; the J call may be wrong. Germline V gives CDR1 MNHEY, CDR2 SVGAGI. The CDR3 extends over 14 amino acids.

DNA of the CDR3: TGTGCCAGCAGTTACGTGGGAGGGAACTCCTACAATGAGCAGTTCTTC. It encodes CASSYVGGNSYNEQFF. The rearrangement uses TRBV6-5 and TRBJ2-1; TRBD2 aligns across 7 bases. With V trimmed by 2 bases and J by 0 bases, 4 bases remained unmatched. The CDR3 totals 16 residues. Germline-derived CDR1 and CDR2 are MNHEY and SVGAGI.

This chain uses TRBV7-3 with TRBJ2-7, with TRBD2 as a possible D gene (6 bases). Germline V gives CDR1 SGHTA, CDR2 FQGTGA. This CDR3 is 14 amino acids long. V was cut by 1 base and J by 4 bases, with 11 bases left in between. The CDR3 DNA sequence: TGTGCCAGCAGCTTAATGGCAGGGACTTACGAGCAGTACTTC. Translating it yields CASSLMAGTYEQYF.

V usage is TRBV7-9 and J usage is TRBJ2-5; TRBD2 matches at 8 bases. With 4 bases clipped from V and 2 bases from J, the junction kept 9 bases outside the gene matches. This CDR3 has 16 amino acids. From germline, CDR1 is SEHNR and CDR2 FQNEAQ (reference sequence). CDR3: CASSWGLGSTQETQYF. DNA for the CDR3: TGTGCCAGCAGCTGGGGACTAGGCAGTACTCAAGAGACCCAGTACTTC.

The chain carries TRBV10-3 and TRBJ1-1; a possible D gene is TRBD1 (6 bases). Germline CDR1 ENHRY, CDR2 SYGVKD. CDR3 size: 15 residues. Trimming shortened V by 3 bases and J by 10 bases, and 21 bases separated the two germline ends. Here the CDR3 DNA reads TGTGCCATCAGTGATCAGGGATTGGGGGGCGCATCAGCTTTCTTT. Encoded protein: CAISDQGLGGASAFF.

The CDR3, as DNA: TGTGCCTGGTCCTCCTATGGAGCAGACTACGAGCAGTACTTC. Protein product: CAWSSYGADYEQYF. The chain joins TRBV30 to TRBJ2-7; D is ambiguous. The germline V gene encodes CDR1 GTSNPN and CDR2 SVGIG (reference sequence). The CDR3 has 14 residues. Trimming removed 5 bases from V and 3 bases from J, with 17 bases in between.

This clone appeared once. This chain joins TRBV2 and TRBJ1-2; perhaps TRBD1 as D (6 bases). V was trimmed by 11 bases and J by 0 bases, leaving 13 bases between them. This CDR3 has 13 residues. CDR1 is SNHLY, CDR2 FYNNEI, per germline. CDR3 in amino acids: CAPRTESNYGYTF. CDR3 nucleotide sequence: TGTGCCCCCCGGACAGAATCTAACTATGGCTACACCTTC.

Remarks on this clone: Other DNA sequences in the same sample also yield this CDR3. CDR3 bases: TGTGCCAGCAGCTCCGGCGGCACAGATACGCAGTATTTT. This translates into CASSSGGTDTQYF. The chain has TRBV7-3 and TRBJ2-3; unclear D gene. CDR1 and CDR2 from the germline V gene are SGHTA and FQGTGA. The V end lost 4 bases, the J end lost 1 base, and 6 bases lay between the germline ends. The length of the CDR3 is 13 residues.